These T cell receptor beta chains were read from a single sample in a study of immune characteristics of hereditary and idiopathic chronic pancreatitis. Clones were sequenced by immunoSEQ multiplex PCR, and TCRdb holds only the in-frame ones, with some missing. The sample has about 6,000 clones; roughly 74% are singletons. Sample: pancreas tissue with hereditary chronic pancreatitis. All receptors come from a human donor with chronic pancreatitis. Both conserved end residues are part of each CDR3. A D gene is named only where the DNA matches it firmly. Rows may omit the clone size; those that give it use once, few, many or a size class.

J	size	V	D	CDR3
TRBJ1-1	-	TRBV18	-	CASSPDRLNTEAFF
TRBJ1-2	-	TRBV5-5	TRBD1	CASSLEGTGGLGRNYGYTF
TRBJ1-5	-	TRBV27	TRBD1	CASSRSRDRGQPQHF
TRBJ2-3	-	TRBV19	TRBD2	CASSISLAGIGTDTQYF
TRBJ1-5	-	TRBV6-2/TRBV6-3	TRBD1	CASSPTGVNNQPQHF
TRBJ1-1	-	TRBV5-4	-	CASSFERGTEAFF
TRBJ1-1	few	TRBV4-2	-	CASSQARGRIRNTEAFF
TRBJ2-5	-	TRBV5-6	-	CASSLGAGPRRETQYF
TRBJ2-3	-	TRBV28	TRBD2	CASSLGGGAGTDTQYF
TRBJ1-1	-	TRBV18	-	CASSLGGAGNTEAFF
TRBJ2-5	-	TRBV6-1	-	CASSEPRDLETQYF
TRBJ1-3	-	TRBV7-9	-	CASSNPGRSGNTIYF
TRBJ1-2	-	TRBV20-1	-	CSASLTNYGYTF
TRBJ2-1	-	TRBV7-6	TRBD2	CASSPRVAGYNEQFF
TRBJ2-1	-	TRBV4-1	-	CASSQDPGWRYNEQFF
TRBJ2-2	once	TRBV3-1/TRBV3-2	-	CASSNVTGLTGELFF
TRBJ2-1	few	TRBV18	TRBD2	CASSELAVEQFF
TRBJ1-2	-	TRBV4-2	-	CASSQAGEAGYTF
TRBJ1-1	-	TRBV7-2	-	CASSLGHQNTEAFF
TRBJ2-1	-	TRBV27	TRBD2	CASSTGRLAGDNEQFF
TRBJ1-2	few	TRBV6-1	-	CASSPAGGDYGYTF
TRBJ1-6	-	TRBV6-2/TRBV6-3	-	CASSYSWNSPLHF
TRBJ1-5	-	TRBV30	-	CAWSAGLNQPQHF
TRBJ1-6	-	TRBV12-3/TRBV12-4	TRBD1	CASSLGQPSPLHF
TRBJ2-5	-	TRBV4-1	-	CASSRHTWETQYF
TRBJ1-4	-	TRBV7-7	-	CASSLGSGTRGEKLFF
TRBJ1-1	once	TRBV5-1	-	CASSLARAGSVREAFF
TRBJ1-5	few	TRBV28	TRBD1	CASQTGTKDQPQHF
TRBJ1-6	-	TRBV7-2	-	CASSLDGQGNNSPLHF